Following are 5 T cell receptor beta chains from one sample sequenced in a study of CD8 T cells in ankylosing spondylitis. One entry per CDR3 protein, called by TCRdb with MiXCR from the 5' RACE reads. This repertoire shows around 330,000 distinct CDR3 sequences, 9.5% to 13% found once; its top ten account for around 10%. Sequencing was performed on blood, either unsorted or a sorted T cell fraction (not recorded which). The source of these receptors is a female donor with ankylosing spondylitis or in good health (not recorded which).

This clonotype showed up many times. CDR3: CASTQLLQVGDEQFF. As DNA, the CDR3 is TGTGCCAGCACCCAATTATTACAAGTGGGCGATGAGCAGTTCTTC. The genes are TRBV12-3 or TRBV12-4 and TRBJ2-1; D is unresolved. V was shortened by 7 bases and J by 8 bases, with 21 bases between the two germline ends. The CDR3 has 15 amino acids.

Many counts were recorded for this clonotype. The chain links TRBV3-1 to TRBJ2-1, with D hard to call. The CDR3 loop spans 16 amino acids. Germline V lookup: CDR1 LGHDT, CDR2 YNNKEL (reference sequence). V was pared by 4 bases and J by 1 base, with 14 bases between. The CDR3 spells CASSPHSGESYNEQFF. Written as DNA, the CDR3 is TGTGCCAGCAGCCCCCACTCGGGTGAATCCTACAATGAGCAGTTCTTC.

This clonotype was seen at least ten times. The V call is TRBV20-1, the J call TRBJ2-3; 10 bases are shared with TRBD2. The germline V gene has CDR1 DFQATT and CDR2 SNEGSKA (reference sequence). CDR3 length: 15 amino acids. The ends lost 1 base at V and 0 bases at J; junction bases unmatched: 1. The CDR3 sequence: CSARGTSGSTDTQYF. The CDR3 DNA follows: TGCAGTGCTAGAGGGACTAGCGGTAGCACAGATACGCAGTATTTT.

This clonotype was recorded at least ten times. This sequence joins TRBV20-1 and TRBJ2-2; D gene unclear. V lost 4 bases and J lost 3, with 6 bases in between. Germline lookup yields CDR1 DFQATT and CDR2 SNEGSKA (reference sequence). The CDR3 length is 12 residues. The chain's CDR3 is CSAKRDTGELFF. Written as DNA, the CDR3 is TGCAGTGCTAAAAGAGACACCGGGGAGCTGTTTTTT.

This clonotype was observed a handful of times. V and J are TRBV2 and TRBJ2-2; TRBD1 matches at 10 bases. J was trimmed by 6 bases and V by 6 bases; bases with no gene match: 4. This CDR3 contains 14 residues. CDR1 is SNHLY, CDR2 FYNNEI, per germline. CDR3 amino acids: CASRRQGASGELFF. CDR3 sequence (DNA): TGTGCCAGCAGGAGACAGGGGGCGTCCGGGGAGCTGTTTTTT.